This is a list of T cell receptor beta chains from one sample in a study of T cell changes during pregnancy in multiple sclerosis. The repertoire was sequenced with immunoSEQ multiplex PCR; TCRdb's copy has only in-frame clones and lacks some. Counted here are about 130,000 clones, about 96% occurring once; the ten biggest clones make up roughly 0.44%. The sequenced sample was peripheral blood, obtained after pregnancy. Every receptor here comes from a female donor with multiple sclerosis, enrolled in a pregnancy study. The CDR3 runs from the conserved cysteine through the conserved F or W. Each record gives: clone size, D gene, J gene, V gene, CDR3 DNA, CDR3 protein. The D gene is left open where the match is weak. Where a row states a size, it is once, few, many or the class of an expanded clone; other rows omit it.

abundance: NA
d_gene: NA
j_gene: TRBJ1-2
v_gene: TRBV29-1
CDR3nt: TGCAGCGTTGAGGACAGCAACTATGGCTACACCTTC
CDR3aa: CSVEDSNYGYTF

abundance: NA
d_gene: TRBD2
j_gene: TRBJ2-7
v_gene: TRBV6-6
CDR3nt: TGTGCCAGCAGTCCGGGACTAGCGGGAGGGCCGGGCGAGCAGTACTTC
CDR3aa: CASSPGLAGGPGEQYF

abundance: NA
d_gene: TRBD2
j_gene: TRBJ2-5
v_gene: TRBV18
CDR3nt: TGTGCCAGCTCACCCAATGGGCTTAGCGGGAGTTGGGAGACCCAGTACTTC
CDR3aa: CASSPNGLSGSWETQYF

abundance: NA
d_gene: TRBD2
j_gene: TRBJ2-7
v_gene: TRBV19
CDR3nt: TGTGCCAGTAGCACTAGCGGGAGTGCTTACGAGCAGTACTTC
CDR3aa: CASSTSGSAYEQYF

abundance: NA
d_gene: TRBD2
j_gene: TRBJ2-3
v_gene: TRBV7-3
CDR3nt: TGTGCCAGCAGCTCCCTAGCGGGGCGTCAGTATTTT
CDR3aa: CASSSLAGRQYF

abundance: NA
d_gene: TRBD1
j_gene: TRBJ1-5
v_gene: TRBV29-1
CDR3nt: TGCAGCGCCGCGAGGGGGCGAGATCAGCCCCAGCATTTT
CDR3aa: CSAARGRDQPQHF

abundance: NA
d_gene: NA
j_gene: TRBJ2-1
v_gene: TRBV7-2
CDR3nt: TGTGCCAGCAGCTTGCAGGGGACCTACAATGAGCAGTTCTTC
CDR3aa: CASSLQGTYNEQFF

abundance: NA
d_gene: NA
j_gene: TRBJ1-2
v_gene: TRBV25-1
CDR3nt: TGTGCCAGCAGTGACAGGGGCGTAAACTATGGCTACACCTTC
CDR3aa: CASSDRGVNYGYTF

abundance: NA
d_gene: TRBD2
j_gene: TRBJ2-3
v_gene: TRBV29-1
CDR3nt: TGCAGCGTAGGGACTAGCGGGAGGCCTAGCACAGATACGCAGTATTTT
CDR3aa: CSVGTSGRPSTDTQYF

abundance: NA
d_gene: NA
j_gene: TRBJ1-2
v_gene: TRBV5-1
CDR3nt: TGCGCCAGCAGCTTGACGGCCACAGGGAGCTATGGCTACACCTTC
CDR3aa: CASSLTATGSYGYTF

abundance: NA
d_gene: NA
j_gene: TRBJ1-4
v_gene: TRBV5-5
CDR3nt: TGTGCCAGCAGCTTGAGCTGGGCCAATGAAAAACTGTTTTTT
CDR3aa: CASSLSWANEKLFF

abundance: few
d_gene: NA
j_gene: TRBJ2-1
v_gene: TRBV7-2
CDR3nt: TGTGCCAGCAGCACAACAGCGCAGGGCTTACGGTACAATGAGCAGTTCTTC
CDR3aa: CASSTTAQGLRYNEQFF

abundance: NA
d_gene: TRBD1
j_gene: TRBJ1-2
v_gene: TRBV2
CDR3nt: TGTGCCAGCAGTGACGCCCGGGACAGCATCAACTATGGCTACACCTTC
CDR3aa: CASSDARDSINYGYTF

abundance: NA
d_gene: NA
j_gene: TRBJ1-1
v_gene: TRBV7-9
CDR3nt: TGTGCCAGCAGCTTAGACATGGCAGACACTGAAGCTTTCTTT
CDR3aa: CASSLDMADTEAFF

abundance: once
d_gene: NA
j_gene: TRBJ2-7
v_gene: TRBV7-2
CDR3nt: TGTGCCAGCAAGCCCCTTAGCTCCTACGAGCAGTACTTC
CDR3aa: CASKPLSSYEQYF

abundance: once
d_gene: TRBD2
j_gene: TRBJ2-1
v_gene: TRBV19
CDR3nt: TGTGCCAGCAGCGGGGGAGGGGGCTCCTACAATGAGCAGTTCTTC
CDR3aa: CASSGGGGSYNEQFF

abundance: NA
d_gene: NA
j_gene: TRBJ2-5
v_gene: TRBV18
CDR3nt: TGTGCCAGCTCACTGGCAGGTTTGGTCCAAGAGACCCAGTACTTC
CDR3aa: CASSLAGLVQETQYF

abundance: once
d_gene: NA
j_gene: TRBJ2-1
v_gene: TRBV5-1
CDR3nt: TGCGCCAGCAGCTTTCAGGGTTCGTTCGGAAATGAGCAGTTCTTC
CDR3aa: CASSFQGSFGNEQFF

abundance: NA
d_gene: NA
j_gene: TRBJ2-2
v_gene: TRBV18
CDR3nt: TGTGCCAGCTCACTGGGCCCGAACACCGGGGAGCTGTTTTTT
CDR3aa: CASSLGPNTGELFF

abundance: NA
d_gene: TRBD2
j_gene: TRBJ2-5
v_gene: TRBV9
CDR3nt: TGTGCCAGCAGCGTAGATGGACTAGAAGAGACCCAGTACTTC
CDR3aa: CASSVDGLEETQYF

abundance: NA
d_gene: NA
j_gene: TRBJ2-3
v_gene: TRBV2
CDR3nt: TGTGCCAGCAGTGCGGCTAGCGTCACAGATACGCAGTATTTT
CDR3aa: CASSAASVTDTQYF

abundance: NA
d_gene: NA
j_gene: TRBJ1-1
v_gene: TRBV4-2
CDR3nt: TGTGCCAGCAGCTCCCCTACGGGGGGGCTCATGAACACTGAAGCTTTCTTT
CDR3aa: CASSSPTGGLMNTEAFF

abundance: NA
d_gene: NA
j_gene: TRBJ2-1
v_gene: TRBV6-5
CDR3nt: TGTGCCAGCAGGAGGGAGAACAATGAGCAGTTCTTC
CDR3aa: CASRRENNEQFF

abundance: NA
d_gene: NA
j_gene: TRBJ1-2
v_gene: TRBV5-6
CDR3nt: TGTGCCAGCAGCTCCCGGGGACACGGGAACTATGGCTACACCTTC
CDR3aa: CASSSRGHGNYGYTF

abundance: NA
d_gene: NA
j_gene: TRBJ2-3
v_gene: TRBV6-5
CDR3nt: TGTGCCAGCAGTTACTTGAGCGGTTCCACAGATACGCAGTATTTT
CDR3aa: CASSYLSGSTDTQYF

abundance: NA
d_gene: TRBD2
j_gene: TRBJ2-7
v_gene: TRBV10-3
CDR3nt: TGTGCCATCACTGAACCGGGACTAGCGTCTTACGAGCAGTACTTC
CDR3aa: CAITEPGLASYEQYF

abundance: NA
d_gene: NA
j_gene: TRBJ1-5
v_gene: TRBV6-1
CDR3nt: TGTGCCAGCAGCCTAGGGGAGGTTAATCAGCCCCAGCATTTT
CDR3aa: CASSLGEVNQPQHF

abundance: NA
d_gene: NA
j_gene: TRBJ1-5
v_gene: TRBV7-2
CDR3nt: TGTGCCAGCAGCCTGGGACTTTCGAGGTTTGGCAATCAGCCCCAGCATTTT
CDR3aa: CASSLGLSRFGNQPQHF

abundance: NA
d_gene: NA
j_gene: TRBJ2-3
v_gene: TRBV6-5
CDR3nt: TGTGCCAGCAAGTTCCGGGGGACAGATACGCAGTATTTT
CDR3aa: CASKFRGTDTQYF

abundance: once
d_gene: TRBD2
j_gene: TRBJ2-7
v_gene: TRBV28
CDR3nt: TGTGCCAGCAGTTTGGGGACTAGCGGTTCCTACGAGCAGTACTTC
CDR3aa: CASSLGTSGSYEQYF

abundance: NA
d_gene: TRBD1
j_gene: TRBJ1-3
v_gene: TRBV28
CDR3nt: TGTGCCAGCCGGGGGGGGACAGGGATGTCTGGATCTGGAAACACCATATATTTT
CDR3aa: CASRGGTGMSGSGNTIYF

abundance: NA
d_gene: NA
j_gene: TRBJ1-2
v_gene: TRBV30
CDR3nt: TGTGCCTGGCGAACACCTCGGGGTCCAGGCGGCTACACCTTC
CDR3aa: CAWRTPRGPGGYTF

abundance: NA
d_gene: NA
j_gene: TRBJ2-3
v_gene: TRBV2
CDR3nt: TGTGCCAGCAAGGCGGGGCGATCCTCTATCACAGATACGCAGTATTTT
CDR3aa: CASKAGRSSITDTQYF

abundance: NA
d_gene: NA
j_gene: TRBJ2-3
v_gene: TRBV29-1
CDR3nt: TGCAGCGCTTCGGGCCCGGCGGGAGATACGCAGTATTTT
CDR3aa: CSASGPAGDTQYF

abundance: NA
d_gene: NA
j_gene: TRBJ2-7
v_gene: TRBV7-2
CDR3nt: TGTGCCAGCAGCACAAAGGCGGGCAGAGCGGACGAGCAGTACTTC
CDR3aa: CASSTKAGRADEQYF

abundance: NA
d_gene: TRBD1
j_gene: TRBJ2-2
v_gene: TRBV5-4
CDR3nt: TGTGCCAGCAGCTTGGAGGGACAGGGGGTTATCGCTGGCGGGGAGCTGTTTTTT
CDR3aa: CASSLEGQGVIAGGELFF

abundance: NA
d_gene: NA
j_gene: TRBJ2-1
v_gene: TRBV4-3
CDR3nt: TGCGCCAGCAGCCAAGAGTCCGTTGTACGGGAAAATGAGCAGTTCTTC
CDR3aa: CASSQESVVRENEQFF

abundance: NA
d_gene: NA
j_gene: TRBJ1-4
v_gene: TRBV18
CDR3nt: TGTGCCAGCTCACCAGGGAGCGGGGATAATGAAAAACTGTTTTTT
CDR3aa: CASSPGSGDNEKLFF

abundance: NA
d_gene: NA
j_gene: TRBJ1-5
v_gene: TRBV10-3
CDR3nt: TGTGCCACCCGGGATAGCAATCAGCCCCAGCATTTT
CDR3aa: CATRDSNQPQHF

abundance: NA
d_gene: NA
j_gene: TRBJ1-1
v_gene: TRBV28
CDR3nt: TGTGCCAGCAGCACGCCCCTGGGGGGGGCAAGAGCTTTCTTT
CDR3aa: CASSTPLGGARAFF

abundance: NA
d_gene: NA
j_gene: TRBJ1-4
v_gene: TRBV7-9
CDR3nt: TGTGCCAGCAGTTCCTCGGGGGGGACTAATGAAAAACTGTTTTTT
CDR3aa: CASSSSGGTNEKLFF

abundance: NA
d_gene: TRBD1
j_gene: TRBJ1-1
v_gene: TRBV6-5
CDR3nt: TGTGCCAGCAGTTACTCTACCGGACAGGAGCAAGCTTTCTTT
CDR3aa: CASSYSTGQEQAFF

abundance: NA
d_gene: NA
j_gene: TRBJ2-3
v_gene: TRBV19
CDR3nt: TGTGCCAGTAGTATACGCGGTAGCAACTCCATCACAGATACGCAGTATTTT
CDR3aa: CASSIRGSNSITDTQYF